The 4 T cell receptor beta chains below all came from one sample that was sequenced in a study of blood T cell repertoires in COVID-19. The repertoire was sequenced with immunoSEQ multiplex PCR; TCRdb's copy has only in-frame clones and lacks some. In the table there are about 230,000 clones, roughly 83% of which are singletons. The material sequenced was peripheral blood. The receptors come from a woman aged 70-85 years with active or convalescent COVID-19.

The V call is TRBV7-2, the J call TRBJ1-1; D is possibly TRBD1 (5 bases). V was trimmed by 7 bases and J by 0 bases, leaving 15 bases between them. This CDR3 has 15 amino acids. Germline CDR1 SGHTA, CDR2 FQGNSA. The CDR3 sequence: CASNYIGGMNTEAFF. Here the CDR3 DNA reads TGTGCCAGCAACTACATCGGGGGAATGAACACTGAAGCTTTCTTT.

CDR3 DNA sequence: TGTGCCAGCAGCGAGAGCCTGAACACTGAAGCTTTCTTT. This codes for CASSESLNTEAFF. The chain has TRBV6-2 or TRBV6-3 and TRBJ1-1; D unclear. Trimming left V 6 bases short and J 0 bases short, with 8 bases between. Germline V gene lookup returns CDR1 MNHEY and CDR2 SVGEGT. This CDR3 has 13 amino acids.

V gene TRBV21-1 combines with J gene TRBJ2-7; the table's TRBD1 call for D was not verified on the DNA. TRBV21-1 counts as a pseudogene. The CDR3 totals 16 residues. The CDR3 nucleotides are TGTGCCAGCAGCACCCTAGACAGGACTCGTTGGTACGAGCAGTACTTC. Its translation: CASSTLDRTRWYEQYF.

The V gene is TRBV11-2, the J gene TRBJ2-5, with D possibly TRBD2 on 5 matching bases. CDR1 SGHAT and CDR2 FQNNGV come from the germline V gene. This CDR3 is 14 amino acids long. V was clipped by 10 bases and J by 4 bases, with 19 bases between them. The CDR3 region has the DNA TGTGCCACATGGAGAGGGAGTAGATCAGAGACCCAGTACTTC. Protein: CATWRGSRSETQYF.